Shown below are 17 T cell receptor beta chains from a single sample sequenced in a study of control samples from healthy donors and cancer patients. Assay used: immunoSEQ multiplex PCR; TCRdb lists only in-frame clones, some missing. The data show 130,000 or so clones, roughly 90% seen once. Material for sequencing was blood. These receptors came from a woman between 45 and 65 years old in good health.

The rearrangement links TRBV19 to TRBJ2-1; 8 bases are shared with TRBD2. Trimming cost V 7 bases and J 4 bases; bases outside gene matches: 9. Germline V gene lookup returns CDR1 LNHDA and CDR2 SQIVND (reference sequence). The CDR3 totals 15 residues. The CDR3 DNA sequence: TGTGCCAGTACCGTGCTGGGCGGGGGGTACAATGAGCAGTTCTTC. Translated, it gives CASTVLGGGYNEQFF.

The gene calls are TRBV6-5 and TRBJ2-7; TRBD2 matches at 7 bases. The V segment lost 3 bases and the J segment 2 bases; nucleotides outside the gene matches: 4. CDR1 is MNHEY and CDR2 is SVGAGI in the germline V gene. The CDR3 sequence is 14 residues long. The CDR3 sequence: CASSYGGDTYEQYF. CDR3 nucleotide sequence: TGTGCCAGCAGTTATGGGGGGGATACCTACGAGCAGTACTTC.

The chain joins TRBV20-1 to TRBJ2-3, with D uncertain. The V gene lost 3 bases and the J gene lost 4 bases, with 14 bases spanning the gap. The CDR3 consists of 14 residues. Looked up from germline, CDR1 is DFQATT and CDR2 is SNEGSKA (reference sequence). The CDR3 sequence is CSASGRDVADTQYF. For the CDR3, the DNA is TGCAGTGCTAGTGGTAGAGATGTCGCAGATACGCAGTATTTT.

The V and J genes are TRBV7-9 and TRBJ2-4; TRBD1 matches at 9 bases. V lost 5 bases to trimming and J lost 2 bases; unmatched junction nucleotides: 16. CDR1 SEHNR and CDR2 FQNEAQ come from the germline V gene (reference sequence). The CDR3 extends over 19 amino acids. In DNA, the CDR3 is TGTGCCAGCAGCCTACCGGAGTGGACAGGGGCGACCTCCAAAAACATTCAGTACTTC. Its protein product is CASSLPEWTGATSKNIQYF.

This chain connects TRBV6-2 or TRBV6-3 to TRBJ2-2; 8 nucleotides match TRBD2. The CDR3 extends over 15 amino acids. Germline V CDR1 and CDR2: MNHEY, SVGEGT. The V gene end was trimmed by 6 bases and the J gene end by 6 bases; junction bases not matched to a gene: 9. The CDR3: CASSITRGGPGELFF. The CDR3 bases are TGTGCCAGCAGCATCACACGGGGGGGACCCGGGGAGCTGTTTTTT.

This clone was counted a few times. The chain is built from TRBV5-5 and TRBJ2-5; 8 positions match TRBD1. The germline CDR1 and CDR2 sequences are SGHKS and YYEKEE (reference sequence). This CDR3 comprises 15 residues. J was trimmed by 5 bases and V by 0 bases; bases with no gene match: 6. This CDR3 is CASSLGTGLGETQYF. DNA of the CDR3: TGTGCCAGCAGCTTGGGGACAGGGCTTGGGGAGACCCAGTACTTC.

V gene TRBV3-1 (or the pseudogene TRBV3-2) combines with J gene TRBJ2-1; 12 bases are shared with TRBD2. The J segment lost 8 bases and the V segment lost 3 bases, leaving 8 bases of the junction unmatched. The germline V gene encodes CDR1 LGHDT and CDR2 YNNKEL (reference sequence). The CDR3 is 16 amino acids. This CDR3 reads CASSHTTSGSIDEQFF. CDR3 nucleotide sequence: TGTGCCAGCAGCCATACGACTAGCGGGAGTATTGATGAGCAGTTCTTC.

The genes are TRBV10-3 and TRBJ2-3; the D call may be TRBD1 or TRBD2 (5 bases each). The length of the CDR3 is 15 residues. Per the germline V gene, CDR1 is ENHRY and CDR2 is SYGVKD. Trimming stripped 0 bases from V and 1 base from J, with 8 bases between. The CDR3 coding sequence is TGTGCCATCAGTGAGTCTCAGGGAGGCACAGATACGCAGTATTTT. Translated: CAISESQGGTDTQYF.

The chain recombines TRBV19 with TRBJ1-1; D is ambiguous. V was trimmed by 3 bases and J by 8 bases, leaving 13 bases between them. The germline V gene has CDR1 LNHDA and CDR2 SQIVND (reference sequence). The CDR3 loop spans 13 amino acids. CDR3 amino acids: CASSIIGQREAFF. CDR3 coding DNA: TGTGCCAGTAGTATCATCGGGCAGAGGGAAGCTTTCTTT. The full variable domain, with the rest looked up from reference TRBV19 and TRBJ1-1, is DGGITQSPKYLFRKEGQNVTLSCEQNLNHDAMYWYRQDPGQGLRLIYYSQIVNDFQKGDIAEGYSVSREKKESFPLTVTSAQKNPTAFYLCASSIIGQREAFFGQGTRLTVV.

The chain links TRBV30 to TRBJ1-1; D perhaps matches TRBD1 (5 bases). The length of the CDR3 is 15 residues. Germline-derived CDR1 and CDR2 are GTSNPN and SVGIG (reference sequence). Between the trimmed V and J ends, which lost 1 base and 1 base, there was a span of 13 bases. The CDR3 nucleotides are TGTGCCTGGAGTGGGGCAGGGAGTTGGAACACTGAAGCTTTCTTT. Translating gives CAWSGAGSWNTEAFF. The variable domain in full, with the rest retrieved from reference TRBV30 and TRBJ1-1, is SQTIHQWPATLVQPVGSPLSLECTVEGTSNPNLYWYRQAAGRGLQLLFYSVGIGQISSEVPQNLSASRPQDRQFILSSKKLLLSDSGFYLCAWSGAGSWNTEAFFGQGTRLTVV.

The chain recombines TRBV18 with TRBJ1-4; TRBD1 matches at 8 bases. Trimming at V came to 3 bases and at J to 3 bases, leaving 9 bases not matched to a gene. The CDR3 is 17 amino acids. The germline gives CDR1 KGHSH, CDR2 LQKENI. This chain's CDR3 is CASSPTPQGASNEKLFF. CDR3 coding DNA: TGTGCCAGCTCACCGACTCCCCAGGGGGCATCTAATGAAAAACTGTTTTTT. Full variable domain (missing parts from reference TRBV18 and TRBJ1-4): NAGVMQNPRHLVRRRGQEARLRCSPMKGHSHVYWYRQLPEEGLKFMVYLQKENIIDESGMPKERFSAEFPKEGPSILRIQQVVRGDSAAYFCASSPTPQGASNEKLFFGSGTQLSVL.

V and J are TRBV7-6 and TRBJ2-3; the match to TRBD2 covers 12 bases. Germline CDR1 reads SGHVS; CDR2 reads FNYEAQ. The junction had 3 bases not matched to a gene; V was cut back by 4 bases and J by 4 bases. This CDR3 has 15 residues. Here the CDR3 DNA reads TGTGCCAGCAGCTCGACTAGCGGGAGTGCAGATACGCAGTATTTT. It specifies CASSSTSGSADTQYF.

The chain joins TRBV25-1 to TRBJ2-5; D unclear. The CDR3 spans 14 residues. Germline CDR1 is MGHDK and CDR2 is SYGVNS. Trimming removed 3 bases from V and 7 bases from J, with 15 bases in between. CDR3 DNA: TGTGCCAGCAGTGATCTTCGTACCCCGAGGACCCAGTACTTC. Amino acid sequence: CASSDLRTPRTQYF.

The DNA for the CDR3 is TGTGCCAGCAGCCTTCAGGGGGCTTTCGACTACGAGCAGTACTTC. Translated: CASSLQGAFDYEQYF. This chain joins TRBV3-1 (or the pseudogene TRBV3-2) and TRBJ2-7; 8 bases fit TRBD1. V lost 4 bases and J lost 3; bases outside the gene matches: 8. Germline V gene lookup returns CDR1 LGHDT and CDR2 YNNKEL (reference sequence). This CDR3 is 15 amino acids long.

This sequence joins TRBV14 and TRBJ1-1, with TRBD1 matching 7 bases. CDR1 is SGHDN and CDR2 is FVKESK in the germline V gene. The CDR3 has 16 amino acids. After removal of 4 bases from V and 0 bases from J, the junction contained 8 bases not matched to a gene. CDR3 bases: TGTGCCAGCAGCCGATACCTGGGACAGTTGAACACTGAAGCTTTCTTT. The encoded protein is CASSRYLGQLNTEAFF.

The V and J genes are TRBV27 and TRBJ2-2; the D call may be TRBD1 or TRBD2 (5 bases each). The CDR3 totals 15 residues. The germline CDR1 and CDR2 sequences are MNHEY and SMNVEV (reference sequence). Trimming stripped 3 bases from V and 4 bases from J, with 12 bases between. CDR3: CASSLGTGSTGELFF. In DNA form, the CDR3 reads TGTGCCAGCAGTTTGGGGACGGGGAGCACCGGGGAGCTGTTTTTT.

The chain couples TRBV18 to TRBJ1-6; 8 bases fit TRBD1. The CDR3 is 17 residues long. Trimming cost V 3 bases and J 7 bases; bases outside gene matches: 11. Looked up from germline, CDR1 is KGHSH and CDR2 is LQKENI. This chain's CDR3 is CASSPTRDRGWNSPLHF. The CDR3, as DNA: TGTGCCAGCTCACCGACCCGAGACAGGGGCTGGAATTCACCCCTCCACTTT. Variable domain in full (rest from reference TRBV18 and TRBJ1-6): NAGVMQNPRHLVRRRGQEARLRCSPMKGHSHVYWYRQLPEEGLKFMVYLQKENIIDESGMPKERFSAEFPKEGPSILRIQQVVRGDSAAYFCASSPTRDRGWNSPLHFGNGTRLTVT.